This is a list of T cell receptor beta chains from one sample in a study of cytomegalovirus exposure and HLA in healthy donors. TCRdb's copy holds only in-frame clones and misses some; the assay was immunoSEQ multiplex PCR. The sample includes more than 130,000 clones, 70% to 80% of them seen just once. Source material: PBMCs. The receptors here all came from a woman between 45 and 65 years old in good health and CMV-seronegative. CDR3s leave out the opening cysteine and the closing phenylalanine or tryptophan. A D gene is named only where the DNA matches it firmly. Size is stated for part of the rows, as once, few or many counts, or as a class when the clone is expanded.

abundance	j_gene	v_gene	d_gene	CDR3aa
-	TRBJ2-4	TRBV4-3	TRBD1	ASSQEDSGLKGARNIQY
-	-	TRBV2	TRBD1	ASSGQGKWHEQY
-	-	TRBV6-6	-	ASSSQGYEQY
-	TRBJ2-2	TRBV19	TRBD2	ASSSSGGPSGELF
once	TRBJ2-7	TRBV5-1	TRBD2	ASSPALAGVNSYEQY
-	TRBJ2-5	TRBV10-3	-	AISESGVPALDQETQY
few	TRBJ2-2	TRBV10-3	-	AISEGRDTGELF
-	TRBJ2-2	TRBV28	TRBD2	ASSLSASGGVGGGELF
-	TRBJ2-2	TRBV7-3	TRBD1	ASSQTTGVGGELF
-	TRBJ1-4	TRBV7-9	-	ASSLEGGAEKLF
-	TRBJ2-7	TRBV7-8	-	ASSSRVTYEQY
-	TRBJ2-2	TRBV18	TRBD1	ASSPLQGADTGELF
-	TRBJ2-3	TRBV4-2	-	ASSQGGRAGADTQY
-	TRBJ1-5	TRBV7-2	TRBD1	ASSRQGGNQPQH
-	TRBJ2-2	TRBV5-1	-	ASSLPDSTGELF
few	-	TRBV5-1	TRBD2	ASSLDGTRDSYEQY
-	TRBJ2-1	TRBV1	-	TSSQVPGGPGEGNEQF
-	TRBJ2-7	TRBV5-1	TRBD2	ASSVLAGGSSYEQY
-	TRBJ2-3	TRBV2	TRBD2	ASRVSGATWDTDTQY
-	TRBJ1-1	TRBV28	-	ASQGDNILEAF
-	TRBJ2-7	TRBV5-1	TRBD2	ASSFRGGTYEQY
-	TRBJ1-1	TRBV6-4	TRBD1	ASSESPGGTEAF
-	TRBJ1-2	TRBV4-1	-	ASSQDLRRRWYGYT
-	TRBJ1-3	TRBV4-1	TRBD1	ASSQGDRGRNTIY
-	TRBJ2-7	TRBV6-5	TRBD1	ASSYSGTGTGEQY
-	TRBJ2-7	TRBV2	-	ASRASWSYEQY
few	TRBJ1-1	TRBV5-5	-	ASSPPGDNDEAF
few	TRBJ2-5	TRBV5-1	-	ASSSRGAQETQY
few	TRBJ1-2	TRBV29-1	TRBD1	SVEPTGAYGYT
-	TRBJ1-2	TRBV29-1	TRBD1	SVVTGGGGGYT
-	TRBJ2-3	TRBV7-9	TRBD2	ASSLVSSGGTDTQY
-	TRBJ2-2	TRBV11-3	-	ASSLVGSTGELF
-	TRBJ1-1	TRBV10-3	-	AIRTVNSMNTEAF
-	TRBJ1-1	TRBV7-9	-	ASSPTTDTEAF
-	TRBJ1-1	TRBV15	-	ATSRETLNTEAF
-	TRBJ2-1	TRBV14	-	ASSPLGSGSSYNEQF
many	TRBJ1-5	TRBV2	-	ASRAGPAGQPQH
-	TRBJ1-2	TRBV5-4	-	ASSLLVEVVGYT
-	TRBJ2-1	TRBV29-1	-	SVGEREQF
-	TRBJ1-4	TRBV5-3	TRBD1	ARSSGTGVNEKLF
-	-	TRBV5-6	TRBD2	ASSLKPGGSYEQY
once	TRBJ2-2	TRBV18	-	ASSPLNRPIEGGELF
-	TRBJ1-6	TRBV5-4	-	ASSLRGSPLH
-	TRBJ2-1	TRBV11-1	TRBD1	ASSLNGQGVDDEQF
few	TRBJ1-2	TRBV28	-	ASSLGWGVYT
-	TRBJ1-1	TRBV18	TRBD1	ASSPPGTGVEAF
-	TRBJ2-1	TRBV6-6	TRBD1	ASSSRDRGRDEQF
-	TRBJ1-1	TRBV5-1	TRBD1	ASSSQTGTTEAF
-	TRBJ2-1	TRBV5-1	-	ASSLVGPKSKEQF
-	TRBJ2-7	TRBV19	-	ASSGRQSPYEQY
once	TRBJ1-4	TRBV6-1	-	ASSENRGATEKLF
once	TRBJ2-2	TRBV18	TRBD1	ASSQRTGADTGELF